Given below is one T cell receptor beta chain in context. Its antigen remains unknown. Clones were read by immunoSEQ multiplex PCR, and TCRdb kept only the in-frame ones, dropping some. The repertoire has over 2 million clones, 85% to 95% of them found once; the top ten carry more than 0.1%. These data come from a study of shared clonotypes between healthy human individuals. Study-level background: Each donor's CD8 memory used one plate, CD8 naive two, each CD4 subset three. Study results and limitations: In contrast to clonotypes shared by all four donors, non-shared clonotypes had lower generation probabilities. Sharing across several donors was seen in about 5% of naive CD4 clonotypes.

V lost 0 bases and J lost 4; bases outside the gene matches: 6. Looked up from germline, CDR1 is SGDLS and CDR2 is YYNGEE. This CDR3 contains 15 residues. The sequencing sample was made of naive CD4+ T cells sorted from blood. Subset described: CD45RA+ positively selected. The V call is TRBV9, the J call TRBJ1-2, with 7 nucleotides matching TRBD1. The TCR comes from a man in his late teens or twenties in good health. The CDR3 spells CASSVGQGVGYGYTF. The CDR3 coding sequence is TGTGCCAGCAGCGTAGGGCAGGGGGTTGGCTATGGCTACACCTTC.